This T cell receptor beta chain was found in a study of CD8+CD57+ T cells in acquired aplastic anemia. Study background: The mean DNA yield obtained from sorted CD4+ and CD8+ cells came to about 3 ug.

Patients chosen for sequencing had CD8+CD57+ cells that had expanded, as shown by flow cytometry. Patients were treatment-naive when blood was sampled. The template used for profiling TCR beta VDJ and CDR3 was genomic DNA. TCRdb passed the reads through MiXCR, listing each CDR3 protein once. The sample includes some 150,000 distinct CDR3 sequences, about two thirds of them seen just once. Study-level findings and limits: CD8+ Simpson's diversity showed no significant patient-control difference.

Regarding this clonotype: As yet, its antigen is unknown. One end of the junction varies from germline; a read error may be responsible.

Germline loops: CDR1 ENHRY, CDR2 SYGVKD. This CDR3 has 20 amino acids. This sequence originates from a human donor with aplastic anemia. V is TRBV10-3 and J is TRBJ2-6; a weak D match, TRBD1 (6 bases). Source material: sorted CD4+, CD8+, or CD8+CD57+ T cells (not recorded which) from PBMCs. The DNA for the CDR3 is TGTGCCAGCAGTTTTCTTCCAGGGGCTAGCTATGGATCTGGGGCCAACGTCCCGACTTTC. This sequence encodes CASSFLPGASYGSGANVPTF.